Listed below are T cell receptor beta chains from one sample, sequenced in a study of blood T cell repertoires in COVID-19. Profiling relied on immunoSEQ multiplex PCR, and the TCRdb table lists in-frame clones only, not all of them. The table lists roughly 230,000 clones, around 80% of them singletons. Specimen: peripheral blood. Receptors originate from a woman of 80 years or more with COVID-19, enrolled during active disease. CDR3s include the opening cysteine and the closing phenylalanine or tryptophan.

v_gene,j_gene,CDR3aa
TRBV11-2,TRBJ2-2,CASSLLAGGAGELFF
TRBV6-5,TRBJ2-3,CASSRGAFSTDTQYF
TRBV5-5,TRBJ1-6,CASSLSWESGNSPLHF
TRBV18,TRBJ1-1,CASSPPRTMNTEAFF
TRBV7-9,TRBJ1-1,CASTTGGGTEAFF
TRBV6-5,TRBJ2-1,CASTQGLAGYNEQFF
TRBV10-3,TRBJ2-3,CAIKRTTSTDTQYF
TRBV7-2,TRBJ1-2,CASSLGGGPSGYTF
TRBV7-8,TRBJ2-3,CASSLGTRGLLTDTQYF
TRBV30,TRBJ2-1,CAWTGTSGGARNEQFF
TRBV6-6,TRBJ1-1,CASSQRDRGRGTEAFF
TRBV11-2,TRBJ2-4,CASSPTGTGIQYF
TRBV4-2,TRBJ2-5,CASSQASETQYF
TRBV7-7,TRBJ2-2,CASSHTPNTGELFF
TRBV2,TRBJ2-5,CASNRRGPQETQYF
TRBV5-5,TRBJ2-3,CASSGLGLATDTQYF
TRBV6-5,TRBJ2-2,CASSTNRGGTGELFF